This TCR beta chain is from a study of shared T cell receptors in the human thymus. The protocol was immunoSEQ multiplex PCR, while the TCRdb copy is restricted to in-frame clones and leaves out a portion. The data contain approximately 660,000 clones, over 75% of them singletons. The CDR3 covers 14 residues. The V and J ends lost 6 bases and 1 base respectively, with 10 bases between them. CDR1 MDHEN and CDR2 SYDVKM come from the germline V gene. These data were likewise used in another study, on human thymus T cells.

This chain joins TRBV28 and TRBJ1-3; TRBD1 is a possible D gene (5 bases). Sequencing used thymocytes. The receptor was isolated from a boy in the first two years of life with a congenital heart defect. CDR3 DNA: TGTGCCAGCAGGGACCAGGGTTCTGGAAACACCATATATTTT. Protein: CASRDQGSGNTIYF. The full variable domain, rest sourced from reference TRBV28 and TRBJ1-3, is DVKVTQSSRYLVKRTGEKVFLECVQDMDHENMFWYRQDPGLGLRLIYFSYDVKMKEKGDIPEGYSVSREKKERFSLILESASTNQTSMYLCASRDQGSGNTIYFGEGSWLTVV.